This passage covers 30 T cell receptor beta chains from one sample sequenced in a study of blood T cell repertoires in COVID-19. The assay was immunoSEQ multiplex PCR, and TCRdb's table has in-frame clones only and misses some. The table records some 100,000 clones, roughly 86% of them present only once. The sequencing sample was made of peripheral blood. All receptors come from a human donor in a cohort sampled during active COVID-19.

V is TRBV6-1 and J is TRBJ2-5; the D is unclear. CDR1 and CDR2 (germline): MNHNS, SASEGT. The V end was cut by 1 base, the J end by 5 bases, with 8 bases between. The CDR3 has 13 amino acids. The CDR3 DNA reads TGTGCCAGCAGTGAAGACTCCTCCGAGACCCAGTACTTC. Protein sequence: CASSEDSSETQYF.

V usage is TRBV4-3 and J usage is TRBJ2-1, with TRBD2 matching over 11 bases. This CDR3 contains 15 residues. Germline V gene data show CDR1 as LGHNA and CDR2 as YSLEER. V shed 4 bases, J shed 4 bases, and the junction held 3 bases outside the gene matches. Here the CDR3 DNA reads TGCGCCAGCAGCCCTGGGACTAGCGGTTACAATGAGCAGTTCTTC. It encodes CASSPGTSGYNEQFF.

Here the CDR3 reads CASSEGTGVWPETQYF. The CDR3 region has the DNA TGTGCCAGCAGTGAAGGGACAGGGGTCTGGCCCGAGACCCAGTACTTC. The chain has TRBV6-1 and TRBJ2-5; 9 nucleotides align to TRBD1. Trimming at V came to 1 base and at J to 5 bases, leaving 8 bases not matched to a gene. The germline gives CDR1 MNHNS, CDR2 SASEGT. The CDR3 is made up of 16 amino acids.

This clone was counted once. The chain couples TRBV20-1 to TRBJ1-2; possible D gene TRBD1, 6 bases. The germline V gene encodes CDR1 DFQATT and CDR2 SNEGSKA (reference sequence). CDR3 length: 13 residues. V lost 3 bases and J 8 bases, leaving 16 bases between the germline ends. CDR3 in amino acids: CSASPPDRLGYTF. CDR3 coding DNA: TGCAGTGCTAGTCCCCCTGACAGGCTCGGCTACACCTTC.

This clone was recorded only once. The chain recombines TRBV4-3 with TRBJ2-1; 8 bases agree with TRBD2. Germline CDR1 and CDR2: LGHNA and YSLEER. This CDR3 contains 15 residues. The J segment lost 5 bases and the V segment lost 9 bases, leaving 12 bases of the junction unmatched. CDR3 coding DNA: TGCGCCAGAGAACCACCGACTAGCGAAAACAATGAGCAGTTCTTC. Amino acid sequence: CAREPPTSENNEQFF.

This chain connects TRBV7-9 to TRBJ2-7, with D tentatively TRBD2 (5 bases). Germline V lookup: CDR1 SEHNR, CDR2 FQNEAQ (reference sequence). V lost 11 bases, J lost 2 bases, and 16 bases lay in between. This CDR3 is built from 13 residues. The CDR3 loop reads CALRTQLTYEQYF. The DNA of the CDR3 is TGTGCCCTCCGGACTCAACTAACCTACGAGCAGTACTTC.

This clone was detected a few times. The rearrangement links TRBV5-6 to TRBJ1-5; D is uncertain. This CDR3 is 16 amino acids long. Germline V gene data show CDR1 as SGHDT and CDR2 as YYEEEE. V gave up 1 base and J gave up 2 bases, with 13 bases separating them. CDR3 residues: CASSLFAGLGNQPQHF. The CDR3 DNA follows: TGTGCCAGCAGCTTGTTTGCGGGTTTGGGCAATCAGCCCCAGCATTTT.

This chain uses TRBV5-1 with TRBJ2-5, with 10 bases lining up with TRBD2. The CDR3 contains 17 residues. Trimming took 0 bases from V and 4 from J; bases not matched to a gene: 9. Germline V gives CDR1 SGHRS, CDR2 YFSETQ. The chain's CDR3 is CASSLDPSGSGVETQYF. CDR3 bases: TGCGCCAGCAGCTTGGATCCTAGCGGGAGTGGGGTAGAGACCCAGTACTTC.

The chain uses TRBV3-1 (or the pseudogene TRBV3-2) and TRBJ2-7; 14 bases fit TRBD2. The trim removed 4 bases at V and 6 bases at J, leaving 8 bases unmatched. The length of the CDR3 is 16 residues. CDR1 is LGHDT, CDR2 YNNKEL, per germline (reference sequence). The CDR3 sequence: CASSLSGLAGESEQYF. The CDR3 region has the DNA TGTGCCAGCAGCCTTTCGGGACTAGCGGGAGAGAGCGAGCAGTACTTC.

This clone was seen a handful of times. V usage is TRBV6-1 and J usage is TRBJ2-3; tentatively, D is TRBD2 (6 bases). Trimming left V 1 base short and J 7 bases short, with 21 bases between. The CDR3 has 17 residues. CDR1 is MNHNS and CDR2 is SASEGT in the germline V gene. The CDR3, as DNA: TGTGCCAGCAGTGAAGGGTGGCGGGGATGGCCGGTGAATACGCAGTATTTT. It translates to CASSEGWRGWPVNTQYF.

The chain couples TRBV6-5 to TRBJ2-7; maybe TRBD1 (6 bases). The CDR3 loop spans 12 amino acids. V lost 4 bases, J lost 7 bases, and 11 bases lay in between. From germline, CDR1 is MNHEY and CDR2 SVGAGI. The CDR3 region has the DNA TGTGCCAGCAGTTTTCAGGGGCGGGAGCAGTACTTC. Its protein product is CASSFQGREQYF.

V and J are TRBV28 and TRBJ2-3; D not certain. This CDR3 is 12 amino acids long. Trimming left V 1 base short and J 6 bases short, with 5 bases between. CDR1 and CDR2 from the germline V gene are MDHEN and SYDVKM. The DNA of the CDR3 is TGTGCCAGCAGTTTATTTATCGATACGCAGTATTTT. Residues: CASSLFIDTQYF. The complete variable domain, with remaining parts taken from reference TRBV28 and TRBJ2-3, reads DVKVTQSSRYLVKRTGEKVFLECVQDMDHENMFWYRQDPGLGLRLIYFSYDVKMKEKGDIPEGYSVSREKKERFSLILESASTNQTSMYLCASSLFIDTQYFGPGTRLTVL.

This rearrangement joins TRBV7-9 to TRBJ2-2, with a weak D call TRBD1 (5 bases). CDR3 length: 17 residues. Trimming took off 6 bases at V and 6 bases at J, with 23 bases between the two ends. The germline gives CDR1 SEHNR, CDR2 FQNEAQ (reference sequence). The CDR3 region has the DNA TGTGCCAGCAGTCTTCCTCGAGCGACCCAGGGCGCCGGGGAGCTGTTTTTT. Protein sequence: CASSLPRATQGAGELFF.

V and J are TRBV19 and TRBJ1-2, with D maybe TRBD1 (5 bases). Germline-derived CDR1 and CDR2 are LNHDA and SQIVND (reference sequence). V lost 7 bases to trimming and J lost 4 bases, with 16 bases between them. This CDR3 has 14 residues. The chain's CDR3 is CASTPTGAGYGYTF. The DNA of the CDR3 is TGTGCCAGTACCCCAACAGGCGCTGGCTATGGCTACACCTTC.

The chain recombines TRBV11-2 with TRBJ2-6; TRBD2 agrees at 13 bases. The length of the CDR3 is 17 residues. CDR1 SGHAT and CDR2 FQNNGV come from the germline V gene. Trimming at V came to 6 bases and at J to 1 base, leaving 3 bases not matched to a gene. DNA of the CDR3: TGTGCCAGCAGTTGGGGACTAGCGGGATCTGGGGCCAACGTCCTGACTTTC. Residues: CASSWGLAGSGANVLTF.

Written as DNA, the CDR3 is TGTGCCAGTAGTCCAGGGGTCTTCAGCAATCAGCCCCAGCATTTT. Protein: CASSPGVFSNQPQHF. This rearrangement joins TRBV19 to TRBJ1-5; D is perhaps TRBD1 (6 bases). From germline, CDR1 is LNHDA and CDR2 SQIVND (reference sequence). The CDR3 is 15 residues long. Trimming shortened V by 5 bases and J by 1 base, and 12 bases separated the two germline ends.

The chain uses TRBV11-2 and TRBJ2-1; a possible D gene is TRBD2 (6 bases). V lost 1 base and J 4 bases, leaving 14 bases between the germline ends. CDR1 and CDR2 (germline): SGHAT, FQNNGV. The CDR3 has 16 amino acids. CDR3 region: CASSLGYSGGYNEQFF. DNA for the CDR3: TGTGCCAGCAGCTTAGGTTATAGCGGCGGTTACAATGAGCAGTTCTTC.

The chain couples TRBV7-2 to TRBJ1-2, with 10 bases matching TRBD1. The CDR3 has 14 residues. V shed 5 bases, J shed 5 bases, and the junction held 5 bases outside the gene matches. Germline CDR1 is SGHTA and CDR2 is FQGNSA. Written as DNA, the CDR3 is TGTGCCAGCAGCCAACAGGGACAGGGGTATGGCTACACCTTC. Its translation is CASSQQGQGYGYTF.

CDR3 in DNA: TGTGCCAGCAGCCAAGTAACAGCGGGTGGCTACACCTTC. Amino acids: CASSQVTAGGYTF. The chain combines TRBV3-1 (or the pseudogene TRBV3-2) with TRBJ1-2; the D is unclear. Trimming took off 1 base at V and 7 bases at J, with 10 bases between the two ends. The CDR3 covers 13 residues. The germline V gene encodes CDR1 LGHDT and CDR2 YNNKEL (reference sequence).

The chain couples TRBV6-2 or TRBV6-3 to TRBJ2-5; 7 positions match TRBD2. The V segment lost 4 bases and the J segment 5 bases; nucleotides outside the gene matches: 10. Germline-derived CDR1 and CDR2 are MNHEY and SVGEGT. This CDR3 comprises 15 residues. CDR3 protein: CASSSQRDPRETQYF. CDR3 DNA: TGTGCCAGCAGTTCCCAGCGGGATCCTAGGGAGACCCAGTACTTC.

The rearrangement uses TRBV6-1 and TRBJ1-5; D is unclear. The CDR3 has 14 amino acids. Germline CDR1 reads MNHNS; CDR2 reads SASEGT. Trimming removed 3 bases from V and 6 bases from J, with 12 bases in between. The CDR3 protein is CASSERAAFQPQHF. CDR3 DNA: TGTGCCAGCAGTGAGAGGGCGGCGTTTCAGCCCCAGCATTTT.

The chain uses TRBV30 and TRBJ2-2; D is perhaps TRBD1 (6 bases). V lost 0 bases and J 3 bases, leaving 11 bases between the germline ends. The CDR3 is 15 amino acids. CDR1 is GTSNPN and CDR2 is SVGIG in the germline V gene (reference sequence). CDR3 nucleotides: TGTGCCTGGAGTGTACAGGGAGTCGACACCGGGGAGCTGTTTTTT. Its protein product is CAWSVQGVDTGELFF.

The genes are TRBV3-1 (or the pseudogene TRBV3-2) and TRBJ1-2, with D possibly TRBD1 on 6 matching bases. Trimming removed 4 bases from V and 4 bases from J, with 25 bases in between. This CDR3 is built from 18 residues. Germline V gene lookup returns CDR1 LGHDT and CDR2 YNNKEL (reference sequence). The CDR3 region has the DNA TGTGCCAGCAGCCTACGCCGAGAACAGGGACGGCTCGGCTATGGCTACACCTTC. Translating it yields CASSLRREQGRLGYGYTF.

CDR3 coding DNA: TGTGCCTGCCTCGGTCGGGGACAGGGTCAAGAGACCCAGTACTTC. Translated: CACLGRGQGQETQYF. This chain joins TRBV30 and TRBJ2-5; TRBD1 matches at 9 bases. In germline, CDR1 is GTSNPN, CDR2 SVGIG (reference sequence). V lost 6 bases, J lost 2 bases, and 10 bases stayed unmatched. There are 15 residues in the CDR3. The whole variable domain, remainder taken from reference TRBV30 and TRBJ2-5, is SQTIHQWPATLVQPVGSPLSLECTVEGTSNPNLYWYRQAAGRGLQLLFYSVGIGQISSEVPQNLSASRPQDRQFILSSKKLLLSDSGFYLCACLGRGQGQETQYFGPGTRLLVL.

V gene TRBV9 combines with J gene TRBJ2-5, with TRBD2 identical over 11 bases. V gave up 3 bases and J gave up 0 bases; unmatched junction bases: 4. CDR3 length: 16 amino acids. Germline assignment: CDR1 SGDLS and CDR2 YYNGEE. CDR3 amino acids: CASSEGLAVYQETQYF. The CDR3, as DNA: TGTGCCAGCAGCGAGGGACTAGCGGTTTACCAAGAGACCCAGTACTTC. Full variable domain (missing parts from reference TRBV9 and TRBJ2-5): DSGVTQTPKHLITATGQRVTLRCSPRSGDLSVYWYQQSLDQGLQFLIQYYNGEERAKGNILERFSAQQFPDLHSELNLSSLELGDSALYFCASSEGLAVYQETQYFGPGTRLLVL.

CDR3 DNA: TGTGCCAGCAGCACCGGGACAGCCGACACTGAGACCCAGTACTTC. Translating it yields CASSTGTADTETQYF. The V call is TRBV11-2, the J call TRBJ2-5, with 7 bases lining up with TRBD1. Per the germline V gene, CDR1 is SGHAT and CDR2 is FQNNGV. Trimming removed 5 bases from V and 5 bases from J; junction bases left unmatched: 11. The CDR3 covers 15 residues.

The chain is built from TRBV4-3 and TRBJ2-6; D unresolved. The CDR3 contains 15 residues. Germline V gene lookup returns CDR1 LGHNA and CDR2 YSLEER. V lost 3 bases to trimming and J lost 2 bases, with 8 bases between them. DNA for the CDR3: TGCGCCAGCAGCCACCTATATACTGGGGCCAACGTCCTGACTTTC. It is translated as CASSHLYTGANVLTF.

In DNA form, the CDR3 reads TGCAGCGTGGCCGGGACTAGCGTTCAAACAGATACGCAGTATTTT. Translating it yields CSVAGTSVQTDTQYF. The chain couples TRBV29-1 to TRBJ2-3, with 10 bases lining up with TRBD2. Germline CDR1 reads SQVTM; CDR2 reads ANQGSEA. The length of the CDR3 is 15 residues. V lost 6 bases and J lost 3; bases outside the gene matches: 9.

This clone was detected only a few times. The V and J genes are TRBV19 and TRBJ2-3; D might be TRBD2 (6 bases). CDR1 is LNHDA and CDR2 is SQIVND in the germline V gene (reference sequence). This CDR3 is built from 15 residues. V was clipped by 9 bases and J by 1 base, with 17 bases between them. CDR3 coding DNA: TGTGCCAGCAAGAACCATTGGGGGGGCACAGATACGCAGTATTTT. This gives the protein CASKNHWGGTDTQYF.

This clone appeared a single time. V and J are TRBV6-5 and TRBJ2-2, with TRBD1 as a possible D gene (5 bases). V shed 8 bases and J shed 3 bases, with 10 bases lying between them. CDR1 MNHEY and CDR2 SVGAGI come from the germline V gene. The CDR3 loop spans 13 amino acids. The CDR3 loop is CASRLGDTGELFF. CDR3 nucleotides: TGTGCCAGCCGTTTAGGGGACACCGGGGAGCTGTTTTTT.